Sequencing of this T cell receptor beta chain was carried out in a study of T cell responses to AZD1222 COVID-19 vaccine. Study-level information: The analysis combined second doses at about 4 or about 12 weeks.

Study outcomes and limitations: Donors were mostly white British, more females; clonal diversity possibly underestimated. Two doses of AZD1222 preceded a rise in Spike-specific TCR breadth and depth.

Profiling relied on immunoSEQ multiplex PCR, and the TCRdb table lists in-frame clones only, not all of them. The sample holds 75,000 to 100,000 clones, approximately 90% seen once. In germline, CDR1 is SGDLS, CDR2 YYNGEE. The CDR3 is 14 amino acids. V was cut by 0 bases and J by 3 bases, with 6 bases left in between. In the case of this clone: Its specificity is not known.

The sequence was collected from an adult in good health. The V and J genes are TRBV9 and TRBJ2-2; D is ambiguous. The sample consisted of peripheral blood, taken on day 0 of AZD1222 vaccination. The CDR3 DNA reads as TGTGCCAGCAGCGTAGACGGATACACCGGGGAGCTGTTTTTT. This gives the protein CASSVDGYTGELFF.